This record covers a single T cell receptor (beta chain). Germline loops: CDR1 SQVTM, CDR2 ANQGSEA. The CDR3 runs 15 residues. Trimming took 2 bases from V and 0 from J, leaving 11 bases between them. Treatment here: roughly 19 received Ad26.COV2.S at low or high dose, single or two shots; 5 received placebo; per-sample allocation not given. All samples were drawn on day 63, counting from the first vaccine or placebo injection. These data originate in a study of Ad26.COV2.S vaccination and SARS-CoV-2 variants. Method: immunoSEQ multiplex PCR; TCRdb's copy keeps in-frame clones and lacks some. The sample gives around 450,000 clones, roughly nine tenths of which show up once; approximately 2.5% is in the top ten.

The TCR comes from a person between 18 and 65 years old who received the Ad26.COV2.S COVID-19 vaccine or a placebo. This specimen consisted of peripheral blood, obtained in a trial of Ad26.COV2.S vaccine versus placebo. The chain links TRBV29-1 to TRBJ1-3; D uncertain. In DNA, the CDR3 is TGCAGCGTTGAAAAACTCCAAGGCTCTGGAAACACCATATATTTT. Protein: CSVEKLQGSGNTIYF.